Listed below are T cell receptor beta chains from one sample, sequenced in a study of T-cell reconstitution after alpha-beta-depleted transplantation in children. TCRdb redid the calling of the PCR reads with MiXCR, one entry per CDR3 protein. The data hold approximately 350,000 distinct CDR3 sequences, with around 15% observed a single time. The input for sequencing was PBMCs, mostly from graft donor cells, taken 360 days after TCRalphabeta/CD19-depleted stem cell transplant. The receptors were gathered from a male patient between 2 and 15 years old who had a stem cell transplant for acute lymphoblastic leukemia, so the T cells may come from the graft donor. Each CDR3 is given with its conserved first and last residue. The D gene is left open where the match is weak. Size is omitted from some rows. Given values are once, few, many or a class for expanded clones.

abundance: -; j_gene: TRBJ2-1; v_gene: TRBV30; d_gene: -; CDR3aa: CAWRTAYNEQFF; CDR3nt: TGTGCCTGGAGGACAGCATACAATGAGCAGTTCTTC
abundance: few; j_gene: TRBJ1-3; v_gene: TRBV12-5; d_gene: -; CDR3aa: CASGHFRSGNTIYF; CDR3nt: TGTGCTAGTGGTCACTTCCGGTCTGGAAACACCATATATTTT
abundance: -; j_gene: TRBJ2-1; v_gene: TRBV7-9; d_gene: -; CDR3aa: CASSPDYHNEQFF; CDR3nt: TGTGCCAGCAGCCCGGACTACCACAATGAGCAGTTCTTC
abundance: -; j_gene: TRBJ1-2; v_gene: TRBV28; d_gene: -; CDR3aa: CASSLGANYGCTF; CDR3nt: TGTGCCAGCAGCTTGGGAGCGAACTATGGCTGCACCTTC
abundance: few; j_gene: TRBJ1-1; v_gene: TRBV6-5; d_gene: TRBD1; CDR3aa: CASRTGPEAFF; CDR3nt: TGTGCCAGCAGGACAGGGCCTGAAGCTTTCTTT
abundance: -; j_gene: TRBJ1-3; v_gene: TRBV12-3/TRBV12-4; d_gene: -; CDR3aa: CASSFDGNTIYF; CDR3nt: TGTGCCAGCAGTTTTGACGGAAACACCATATATTTT
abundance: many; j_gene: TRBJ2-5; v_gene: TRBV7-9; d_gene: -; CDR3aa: CASSLALGSQETQYF; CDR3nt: TGTGCCAGCAGCTTAGCGCTTGGGAGTCAAGAGACCCAGTACTTC
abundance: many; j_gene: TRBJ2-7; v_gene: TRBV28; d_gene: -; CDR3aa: CASTLQASSYEQYF; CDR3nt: TGTGCCAGCACTTTGCAGGCGAGCTCCTACGAGCAGTACTTC
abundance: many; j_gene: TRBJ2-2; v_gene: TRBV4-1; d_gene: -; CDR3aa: CASRGEGGGELFF; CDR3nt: TGCGCCAGCAGGGGGGAAGGTGGCGGGGAGCTGTTTTTT
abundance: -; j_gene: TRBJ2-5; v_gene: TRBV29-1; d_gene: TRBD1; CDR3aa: CSVGQGFQETQYF; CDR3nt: TGCAGCGTCGGACAGGGTTTCCAAGAGACCCAGTACTTC
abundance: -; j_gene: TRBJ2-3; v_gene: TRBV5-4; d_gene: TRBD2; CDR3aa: CASSLAGTSCWSSTDTQYF; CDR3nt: TGTGCCAGCAGCTTGGCCGGGACTAGCTGTTGGTCTAGCACAGATACGCAGTATTTT
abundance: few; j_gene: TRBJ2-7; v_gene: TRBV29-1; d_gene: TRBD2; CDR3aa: CSVEAMRGTREQYF; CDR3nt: TGCAGCGTTGAAGCGATGCGGGGGACCCGGGAGCAGTACTTC
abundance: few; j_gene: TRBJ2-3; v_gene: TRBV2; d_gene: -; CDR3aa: CASSEDISSTDTQYF; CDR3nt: TGTGCCAGCAGTGAAGACATCTCTAGCACAGATACGCAGTATTTT
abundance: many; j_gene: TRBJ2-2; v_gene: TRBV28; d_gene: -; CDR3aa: CASSFRGPRDGELFF; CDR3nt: TGTGCCAGCAGTTTTCGGGGCCCGAGGGACGGGGAGCTGTTTTTT
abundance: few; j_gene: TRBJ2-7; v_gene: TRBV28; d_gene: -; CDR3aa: CATGTSYEQYF; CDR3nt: TGTGCCACCGGGACATCCTACGAGCAGTACTTC
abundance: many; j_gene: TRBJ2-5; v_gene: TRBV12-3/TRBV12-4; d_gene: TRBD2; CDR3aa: CASTLSGRETQYF; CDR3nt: TGTGCCAGCACCCTCAGCGGGAGAGAGACCCAGTACTTC
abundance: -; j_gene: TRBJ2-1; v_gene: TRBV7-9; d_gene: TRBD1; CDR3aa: CASSLADRGINNEQFF; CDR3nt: TGTGCCAGCAGCTTAGCGGACAGGGGCATCAACAATGAGCAGTTCTTC
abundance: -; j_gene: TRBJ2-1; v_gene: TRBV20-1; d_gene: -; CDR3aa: CSAKPPGMGYNEQFF; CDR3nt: TGCAGTGCGAAGCCCCCAGGGATGGGTTACAATGAGCAGTTCTTC
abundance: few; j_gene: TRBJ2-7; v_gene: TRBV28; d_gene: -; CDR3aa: CASRKGGEGYEQYF; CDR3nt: TGTGCCAGCAGAAAGGGGGGTGAGGGCTACGAGCAGTACTTC
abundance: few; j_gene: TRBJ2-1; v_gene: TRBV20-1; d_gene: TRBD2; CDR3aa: CSAPGLAGAYYNEQFF; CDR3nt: TGCAGTGCCCCGGGACTAGCGGGAGCTTACTACAATGAGCAGTTCTTC
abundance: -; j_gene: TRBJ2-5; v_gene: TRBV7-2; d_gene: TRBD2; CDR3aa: CASSIGTRRAGETQYF; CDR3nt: TGTGCCAGCAGCATCGGGACTAGGCGGGCCGGGGAGACCCAGTACTTC
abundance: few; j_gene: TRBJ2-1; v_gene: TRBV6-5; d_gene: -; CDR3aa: CASSYSYPNNEQFF; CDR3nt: TGTGCCAGCAGTTACTCCTACCCAAACAATGAGCAGTTCTTC
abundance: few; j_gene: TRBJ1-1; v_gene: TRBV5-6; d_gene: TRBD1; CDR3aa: CASSLAGTGETEAFF; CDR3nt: TGTGCCAGCAGCTTGGCAGGGACAGGGGAAACTGAAGCTTTCTTT
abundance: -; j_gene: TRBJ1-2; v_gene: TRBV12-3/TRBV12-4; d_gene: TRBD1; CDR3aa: CASSLPGQGRSGYTF; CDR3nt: TGTGCCAGCAGTTTACCGGGACAGGGTAGGAGTGGCTACACCTTC